The T cell receptor (beta chain) under discussion was sequenced for a study of T cells in Graves' hyperthyroidism and ophthalmopathy. General study points: Blood also held most thyroid clonotypes expanded beyond 0.001. A 13 V-J signature model discriminated ophthalmopathy versus stable hyperthyroidism.

This CDR3 spans 15 amino acids. Germline values: CDR1 DFQATT, CDR2 SNEGSKA (reference sequence). Amplified regions were TCR beta CDR3 sequences from RNA transcripts. The HTBI primer set was used in a first-round RT-PCR of the TCR CDR3. From the multiplex PCR reads, TCRdb called clonotypes with MiXCR, one entry per CDR3 protein. The sample comprises a few hundred thousand distinct CDR3 sequences, more than 15% of which are singletons, and around a quarter rests with the top ten. Turning to this clonotype: Its antigen is unknown. This may stem from a read error, because a much larger clone lies one nucleotide away.

Clinical symptoms, serum thyroxine and TRAb, thyroid ultrasound and orbital computed tomography together formed the diagnostic basis. The PBMCs were sourced from fresh peripheral blood (about 10 ml). The source material was blood. This TCR was sampled from a woman between 18 and 30 years old with Graves' hyperthyroidism that later progressed to Graves' ophthalmopathy. The gene calls are TRBV20-1 and TRBJ2-1, with D tentatively TRBD2 (6 bases). This chain's CDR3 is CGARSPGDVRNEQFF. CDR3 sequence (DNA): TGCGGTGCTAGATCCCCGGGAGATGTACGCAATGAGCAGTTCTTC.